One sample yielded the 16 T cell receptor beta chains listed below, sequenced in a study of cytomegalovirus exposure and HLA in healthy donors. The PCR ran on 60 Vbeta and 13 Jbeta primers. Measured with immunoSEQ multiplex PCR; TCRdb has only the in-frame clones, and not every one. The data contain under 65,000 clones, approximately 84% of them singletons. Specimen: PBMCs. Receptor source: a man in his fifties in good health and CMV-seronegative.

The chain links TRBV5-6 to TRBJ2-1, with D possibly being TRBD2 (6 bases). Per the germline V gene, CDR1 is SGHDT and CDR2 is YYEEEE. The CDR3 covers 16 residues. Trimming shortened V by 6 bases and J by 6 bases, and 22 bases separated the two germline ends. The CDR3 loop is CASTPGGGVGGNEQFF. For the CDR3, the DNA is TGTGCCAGCACACCGGGTGGTGGGGTCGGGGGCAATGAGCAGTTCTTC.

V gene TRBV4-1 combines with J gene TRBJ2-5; a possible D gene is TRBD2 (6 bases). Germline V lookup: CDR1 MGHRA, CDR2 YSYEKL. The CDR3 spans 18 residues. Trimming stripped 0 bases from V and 7 bases from J, with 24 bases between. The chain's CDR3 is CASSQELSGLGTVGTQYF. Here the CDR3 DNA reads TGCGCCAGCAGCCAAGAACTATCGGGACTCGGGACGGTAGGGACCCAGTACTTC.

This chain links TRBV7-6 with TRBJ2-3; 12 positions match TRBD1. The CDR3 is 18 residues long. Germline values: CDR1 SGHVS, CDR2 FNYEAQ. The ends lost 5 bases at V and 2 bases at J; junction bases unmatched: 11. CDR3 sequence reads: CASSPGTGGVPNTDTQYF. The CDR3 region has the DNA TGTGCCAGCAGCCCCGGGACAGGGGGCGTCCCAAACACAGATACGCAGTATTTT.

This chain connects TRBV25-1 to TRBJ2-3; TRBD2 matches at 8 bases. Germline assignment: CDR1 MGHDK and CDR2 SYGVNS. CDR3 length: 15 residues. The V gene end was trimmed by 8 bases and the J gene end by 6 bases; junction bases not matched to a gene: 13. CDR3 in amino acids: CASRGGLLPLDTQYF. As DNA, the CDR3 is TGTGCCAGCCGGGGGGGCTTGCTACCCTTGGATACGCAGTATTTT.

The chain recombines TRBV27 with TRBJ2-3; 7 nucleotides align to TRBD2. The CDR3 spans 14 residues. The ends lost 9 bases at V and 1 base at J; junction bases unmatched: 7. Per germline, CDR1 MNHEY and CDR2 SMNVEV (reference sequence). The chain's CDR3 is CASQRTSGTDTQYF. The CDR3 DNA follows: TGTGCCAGTCAACGTACTAGCGGCACAGATACGCAGTATTTT.

The chain carries TRBV5-8 and TRBJ1-4; TRBD1 matches 9 bases. Trimming took 3 bases from V and 8 from J; bases not matched to a gene: 8. The CDR3 is made up of 15 amino acids. Germline-derived CDR1 and CDR2 are SGHTS and YDEGEE. CDR3 DNA: TGTGCCAGCAGCTCGGGGACAGGGAGAGTGGAAAAACTGTTTTTT. It yields the protein CASSSGTGRVEKLFF.

This chain joins TRBV29-1 and TRBJ2-2, with 8 positions matching TRBD2. V was clipped by 1 base and J by 2 bases; unmatched bases: 9. This CDR3 has 17 amino acids. Germline loops: CDR1 SQVTM, CDR2 ANQGSEA. The DNA of the CDR3 is TGCAGCGTTGAAGGCATGCGGGGGGCGCTTAACACCGGGGAGCTGTTTTTT. Its translation is CSVEGMRGALNTGELFF.

Within the sample, this clone is medium-sized. The chain uses TRBV4-1 and TRBJ1-1; D is uncertain. Germline V gene sequence: CDR1 MGHRA, CDR2 YSYEKL. The V end lost 1 base, the J end lost 4 bases, and 19 bases lay between the germline ends. The CDR3 consists of 17 residues. The CDR3 DNA sequence: TGCGCCAGCAGCCAAGTTTTGGCCGTGACCAGAGGCACTGAAGCTTTCTTT. This encodes CASSQVLAVTRGTEAFF.

This clone showed up just once. This chain links TRBV18 with TRBJ2-1; 7 bases match TRBD1. CDR3 size: 15 residues. The V and J ends lost 5 bases and 2 bases, in that order; junction bases with no gene match: 6. Germline CDR1 KGHSH, CDR2 LQKENI. The CDR3 bases are TGTGCCAGCTCAACTGACAGGGCCCCCTACAATGAGCAGTTCTTC. Translating gives CASSTDRAPYNEQFF. Using reference TRBV18 and TRBJ2-1 for the parts outside the CDR3, the full variable domain is NAGVMQNPRHLVRRRGQEARLRCSPMKGHSHVYWYRQLPEEGLKFMVYLQKENIIDESGMPKERFSAEFPKEGPSILRIQQVVRGDSAAYFCASSTDRAPYNEQFFGPGTRLTVL.

The chain has TRBV5-8 and TRBJ1-2; no reliable D call. In germline, CDR1 is SGHTS, CDR2 YDEGEE. Trimming stripped 1 base from V and 4 bases from J, with 11 bases between. The CDR3 has 14 amino acids. The CDR3 DNA sequence: TGTGCCAGCAGCTTGTCTATAGGCGGCTATGGCTACACCTTC. Its translation is CASSLSIGGYGYTF.

The rearrangement joins TRBV29-1 to TRBJ2-1, with 15 nucleotides matching TRBD2. Germline CDR1 and CDR2: SQVTM and ANQGSEA. The CDR3 spans 15 residues. After removal of 7 bases from V and 1 base from J, the junction contained 2 bases not matched to a gene. The CDR3 here is CSGGLAGGSYNEQFF. CDR3 nucleotide sequence: TGCAGCGGGGGACTAGCGGGGGGTTCCTACAATGAGCAGTTCTTC.

This clone was found a few times. The J gene is TRBJ1-1, the V gene TRBV10-2; TRBD1 aligns across 8 bases. CDR1 WSHSY and CDR2 SAAADI come from the germline V gene. Unmatched junction bases numbered 10, after V lost 10 bases and J lost 0 bases. This CDR3 has 15 residues. CDR3 sequence (DNA): TGCGCCACCTCGGACAGGGAGGAAATGAACACTGAAGCTTTCTTT. Translated: CATSDREEMNTEAFF.

This chain connects TRBV4-1 to TRBJ2-6, with TRBD1 identical over 9 bases. CDR3 size: 18 residues. Losses at the gene ends were 2 bases for V and 2 bases for J; bases not matched to a gene: 7. Germline V gene lookup returns CDR1 MGHRA and CDR2 YSYEKL. CDR3 bases: TGCGCCAGCAGCCAAAGCGGGACAGGGAAAGCTGGGGCCAACGTCCTGACTTTC. Amino acid sequence: CASSQSGTGKAGANVLTF.

This clone came up a few times. V usage is TRBV27 and J usage is TRBJ2-5; 12 bases map to TRBD2. CDR1 is MNHEY, CDR2 SMNVEV, per germline (reference sequence). The V gene end was trimmed by 6 bases and the J gene end by 4 bases; junction bases not matched to a gene: 3. The CDR3 is made up of 14 amino acids. For the CDR3, the DNA is TGTGCCAGCAGCCGACTAGCGGGGGCAGAGACCCAGTACTTC. As protein: CASSRLAGAETQYF.

V is TRBV6-5 and J is TRBJ1-1, with D tentatively TRBD1 (6 bases). This CDR3 has 15 amino acids. Trimming removed 6 bases at V and 4 bases at J, with 18 bases between. CDR1 MNHEY and CDR2 SVGAGI come from the germline V gene. The CDR3 DNA follows: TGTGCCAGCAGCCTTGGTATACAGGGCGGCACTGAAGCTTTCTTT. This codes for CASSLGIQGGTEAFF.

The rearrangement links TRBV9 to TRBJ2-1; 11 nucleotides match TRBD2. The CDR3 loop spans 21 amino acids. V lost 0 bases, J lost 7 bases, and 21 bases stayed unmatched. Germline CDR1 and CDR2: SGDLS and YYNGEE. CDR3 coding DNA: TGTGCCAGCAGCGTAGCTACGGTCTGGGGACTAGCGGATTTGGGGGAGAATGAGCAGTTCTTC. This encodes CASSVATVWGLADLGENEQFF.